Below are 2 T cell receptor beta chains sequenced from a single sample in a study of CD8 T cells in Susac syndrome. RNA in amounts of roughly 0.5 to 1 ug was reverse transcribed with random hexamers. TCRdb reanalysed the immunoSEQ multiplex PCR reads using MiXCR and keeps one entry per CDR3 protein. The sample records some 200,000 distinct CDR3 sequences, around 96% being singletons. The specimen was CD4+ T cells from PBMCs. The receptors stem from a human donor with multiple sclerosis.

The V gene is TRBV12-3 or TRBV12-4, the J gene TRBJ1-5; D unresolved. This CDR3 has 13 residues. Trimming took off 3 bases at V and 5 bases at J, with 8 bases between the two ends. The CDR3 DNA is TGTGCCAGCAGTTTTGGGTGGTATCAGCCCCAGCATTTT. This codes for CASSFGWYQPQHF.

The gene calls are TRBV7-9 and TRBJ2-1; D assignment may be TRBD1 or TRBD2 (5 bases each). V shed 3 bases and J shed 9 bases, with 12 bases lying between them. Germline V gives CDR1 SEHNR, CDR2 FQNEAQ (reference sequence). The CDR3 is 13 amino acids. The CDR3 DNA reads TGTGCCAGCAGCTTTTCCGGGGCAGGTGAGCAGTTCTTC. This encodes CASSFSGAGEQFF.